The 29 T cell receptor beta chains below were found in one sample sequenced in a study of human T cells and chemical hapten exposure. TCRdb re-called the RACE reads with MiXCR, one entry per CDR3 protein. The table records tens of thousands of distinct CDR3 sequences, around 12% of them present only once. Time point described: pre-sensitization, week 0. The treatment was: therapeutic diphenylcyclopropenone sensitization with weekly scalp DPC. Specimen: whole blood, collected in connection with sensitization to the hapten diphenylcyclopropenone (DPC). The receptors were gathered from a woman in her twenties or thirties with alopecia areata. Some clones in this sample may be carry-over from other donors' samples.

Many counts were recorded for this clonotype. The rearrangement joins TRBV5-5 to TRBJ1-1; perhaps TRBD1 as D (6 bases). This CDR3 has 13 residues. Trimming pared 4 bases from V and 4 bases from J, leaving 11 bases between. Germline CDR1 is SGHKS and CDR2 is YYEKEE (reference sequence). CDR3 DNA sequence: TGTGCCAGCAGCCTTGGACAGAGCACTGAAGCTTTCTTT. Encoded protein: CASSLGQSTEAFF.

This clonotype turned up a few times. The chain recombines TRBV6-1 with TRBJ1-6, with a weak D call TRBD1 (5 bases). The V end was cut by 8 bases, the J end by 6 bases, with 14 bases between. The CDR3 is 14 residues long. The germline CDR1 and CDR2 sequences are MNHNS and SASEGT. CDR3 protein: CASARGGINSPLHF. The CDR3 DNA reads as TGTGCCAGCGCGCGGGGCGGAATTAATTCACCCCTCCACTTT.

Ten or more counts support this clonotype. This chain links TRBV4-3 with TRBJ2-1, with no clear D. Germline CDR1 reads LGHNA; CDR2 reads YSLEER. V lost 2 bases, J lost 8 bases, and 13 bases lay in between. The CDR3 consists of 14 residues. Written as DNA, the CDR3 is TGCGCCAGCAGCCAAACTCTCGTCGGCGATGAGCAGTTCTTC. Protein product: CASSQTLVGDEQFF.

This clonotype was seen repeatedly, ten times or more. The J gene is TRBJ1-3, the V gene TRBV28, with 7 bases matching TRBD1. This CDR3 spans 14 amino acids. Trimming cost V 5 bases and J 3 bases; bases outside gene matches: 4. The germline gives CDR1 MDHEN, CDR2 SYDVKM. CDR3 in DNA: TGTGCCAGCAGTAAACAGGGGTTTGGAAACACCATATATTTT. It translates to CASSKQGFGNTIYF.

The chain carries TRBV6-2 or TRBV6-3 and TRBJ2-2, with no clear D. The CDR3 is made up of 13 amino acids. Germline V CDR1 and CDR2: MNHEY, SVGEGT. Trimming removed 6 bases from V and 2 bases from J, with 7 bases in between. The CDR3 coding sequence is TGTGCCAGCAGGCGCCTAAACACCGGGGAGCTGTTTTTT. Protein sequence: CASRRLNTGELFF.

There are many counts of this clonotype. The CDR3, as DNA: TGTGCCAGCAGCTTAGTCCGAAACTCCTACAATGAGCAGTTCTTC. Translating it yields CASSLVRNSYNEQFF. The V call is TRBV11-1, the J call TRBJ2-1; D is uncertain. Looked up from germline, CDR1 is SGHAT and CDR2 is FQDESV (reference sequence). V was cut by 1 base and J by 0 bases, with 7 bases left in between. The CDR3 is 15 amino acids.

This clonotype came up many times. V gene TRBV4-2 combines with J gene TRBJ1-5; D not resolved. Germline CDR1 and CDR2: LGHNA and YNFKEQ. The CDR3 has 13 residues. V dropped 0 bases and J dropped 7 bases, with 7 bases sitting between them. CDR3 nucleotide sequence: TGTGCCAGCAGCCAAGATAGGAGGCAGCCCCAGCATTTT. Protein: CASSQDRRQPQHF.

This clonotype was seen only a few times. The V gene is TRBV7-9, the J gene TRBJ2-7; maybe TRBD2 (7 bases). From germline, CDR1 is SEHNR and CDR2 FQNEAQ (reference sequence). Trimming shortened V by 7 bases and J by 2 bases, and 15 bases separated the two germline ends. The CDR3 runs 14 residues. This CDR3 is CASTGGPGAYEQYF. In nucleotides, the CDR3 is TGTGCCAGCACCGGGGGGCCGGGAGCCTACGAGCAGTACTTC. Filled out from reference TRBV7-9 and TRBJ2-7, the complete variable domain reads DTGVSQNPRHKITKRGQNVTFRCDPISEHNRLYWYRQTLGQGPEFLTYFQNEAQLEKSRLLSDRFSAERPKGSFSTLEIQRTEQGDSAMYLCASTGGPGAYEQYFGPGTRLTVT.

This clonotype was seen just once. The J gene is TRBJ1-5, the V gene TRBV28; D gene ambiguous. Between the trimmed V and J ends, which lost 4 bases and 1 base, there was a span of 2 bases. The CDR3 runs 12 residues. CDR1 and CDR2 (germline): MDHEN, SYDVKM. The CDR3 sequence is CASSWSNQPQHF. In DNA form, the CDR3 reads TGTGCCAGCAGTTGGAGCAATCAGCCCCAGCATTTT.

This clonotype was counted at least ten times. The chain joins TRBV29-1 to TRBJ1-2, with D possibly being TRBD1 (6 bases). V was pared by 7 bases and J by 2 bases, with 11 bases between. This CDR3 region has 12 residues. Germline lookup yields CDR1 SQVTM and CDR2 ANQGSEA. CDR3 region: CSGTDRNYGYTF. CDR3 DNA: TGCAGCGGAACGGACAGAAACTATGGCTACACCTTC. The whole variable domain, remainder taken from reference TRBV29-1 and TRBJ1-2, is SAVISQKPSRDICQRGTSLTIQCQVDSQVTMMFWYRQQPGQSLTLIATANQGSEATYESGFVIDKFPISRPNLTFSTLTVSNMSPEDSSIYLCSGTDRNYGYTFGSGTRLTVV.

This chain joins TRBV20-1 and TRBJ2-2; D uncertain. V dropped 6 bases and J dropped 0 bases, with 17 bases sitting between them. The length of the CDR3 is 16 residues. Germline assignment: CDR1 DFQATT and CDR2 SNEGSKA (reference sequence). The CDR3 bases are TGCAGTGCCCACGGCAGGAGCTCGTCGAACACCGGGGAGCTGTTTTTT. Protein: CSAHGRSSSNTGELFF.

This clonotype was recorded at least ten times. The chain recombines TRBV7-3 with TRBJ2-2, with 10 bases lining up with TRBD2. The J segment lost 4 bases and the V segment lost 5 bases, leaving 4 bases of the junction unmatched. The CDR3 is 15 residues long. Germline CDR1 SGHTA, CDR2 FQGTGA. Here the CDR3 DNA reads TGTGCCAGCAGCCCAAGCGGGAGGGCCACCGGGGAGCTGTTTTTT. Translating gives CASSPSGRATGELFF.

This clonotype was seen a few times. The DNA for the CDR3 is TGTGCCAGCAGCTTGGACGGAACCTACGAGCAGTACTTC. Protein: CASSLDGTYEQYF. This chain connects TRBV7-2 to TRBJ2-7; D is ambiguous. This CDR3 spans 13 amino acids. Germline CDR1 and CDR2: SGHTA and FQGNSA. V lost 3 bases and J lost 2, with 8 bases in between.

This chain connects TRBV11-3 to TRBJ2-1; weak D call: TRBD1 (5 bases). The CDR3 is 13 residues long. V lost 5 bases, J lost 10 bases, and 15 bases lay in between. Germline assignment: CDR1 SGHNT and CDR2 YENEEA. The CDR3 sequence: CASSLVPTAEQFF. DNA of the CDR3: TGTGCCAGCAGCCTTGTCCCGACAGCAGAGCAGTTCTTC.

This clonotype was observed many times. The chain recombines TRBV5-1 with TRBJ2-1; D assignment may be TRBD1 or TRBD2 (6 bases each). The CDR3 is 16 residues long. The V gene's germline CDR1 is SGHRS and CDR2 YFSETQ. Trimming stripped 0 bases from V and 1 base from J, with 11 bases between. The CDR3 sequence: CASSLGGTSSYNEQFF. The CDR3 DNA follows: TGCGCCAGCAGCTTGGGCGGGACATCTTCCTACAATGAGCAGTTCTTC.

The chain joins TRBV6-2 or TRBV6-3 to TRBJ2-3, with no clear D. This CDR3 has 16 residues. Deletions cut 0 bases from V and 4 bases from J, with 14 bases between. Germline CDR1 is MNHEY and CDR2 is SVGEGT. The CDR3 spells CASSYSKVARPDTQYF. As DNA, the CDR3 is TGTGCCAGCAGTTACTCGAAGGTAGCCCGGCCAGATACGCAGTATTTT.

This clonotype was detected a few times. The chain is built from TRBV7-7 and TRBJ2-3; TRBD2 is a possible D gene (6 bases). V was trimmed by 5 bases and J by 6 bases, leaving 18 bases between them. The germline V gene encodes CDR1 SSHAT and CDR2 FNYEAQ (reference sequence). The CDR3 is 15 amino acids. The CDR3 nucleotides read TGTGCCAGCAGCCTTACCCGGGACTCCAGGGATACGCAGTATTTT. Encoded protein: CASSLTRDSRDTQYF. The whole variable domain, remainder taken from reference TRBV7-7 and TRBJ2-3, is GAGVSQSPRYKVTKRGQDVTLRCDPISSHATLYWYQQALGQGPEFLTYFNYEAQPDKSGLPSDRFSAERPEGSISTLTIQRTEQRDSAMYRCASSLTRDSRDTQYFGPGTRLTVL.

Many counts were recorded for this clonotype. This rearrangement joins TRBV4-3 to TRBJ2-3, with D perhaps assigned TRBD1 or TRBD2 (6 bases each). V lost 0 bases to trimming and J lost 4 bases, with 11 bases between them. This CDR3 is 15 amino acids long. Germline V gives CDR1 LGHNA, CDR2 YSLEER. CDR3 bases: TGCGCCAGCAGCCAAGAGGCAGGGGAGGCAGATACGCAGTATTTT. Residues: CASSQEAGEADTQYF.

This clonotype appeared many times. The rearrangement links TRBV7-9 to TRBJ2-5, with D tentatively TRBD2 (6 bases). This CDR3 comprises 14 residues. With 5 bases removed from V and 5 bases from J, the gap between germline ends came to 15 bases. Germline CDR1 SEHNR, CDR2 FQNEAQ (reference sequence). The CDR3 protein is CASSPLAKRETQYF. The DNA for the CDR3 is TGTGCCAGCAGCCCCCTAGCGAAGCGGGAGACCCAGTACTTC.

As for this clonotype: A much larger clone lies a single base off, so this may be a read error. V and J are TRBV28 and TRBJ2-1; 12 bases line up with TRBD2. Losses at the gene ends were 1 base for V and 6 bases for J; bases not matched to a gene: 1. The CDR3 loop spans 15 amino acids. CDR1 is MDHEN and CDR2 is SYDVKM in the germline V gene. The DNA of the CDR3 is TGTGCCAGCAGTTTATCTAGCGGGAGGGCCAATGAGCAGTTCTTC. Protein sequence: CASSLSSGRANEQFF.

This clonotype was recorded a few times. The CDR3 DNA is TGTGCCAGTAGTTCCCCGGGCGGGGCCAACGTCCTGACTTTC. It codes for CASSSPGGANVLTF. The V gene is TRBV19, the J gene TRBJ2-6; D gene uncertain. CDR1 is LNHDA, CDR2 SQIVND, per germline (reference sequence). The V end lost 5 bases, the J end lost 4 bases, and 9 bases lay between the germline ends. CDR3 length equals 14 residues.

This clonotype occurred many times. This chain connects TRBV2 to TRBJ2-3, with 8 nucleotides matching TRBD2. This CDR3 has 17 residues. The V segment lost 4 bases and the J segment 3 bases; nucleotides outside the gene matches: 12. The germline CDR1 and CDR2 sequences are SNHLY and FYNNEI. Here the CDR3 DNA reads TGTGCCAGCAGTGCGGAGACAGCGGGAGCGGGGACAGATACGCAGTATTTT. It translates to CASSAETAGAGTDTQYF. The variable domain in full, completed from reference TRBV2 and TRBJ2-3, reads EPEVTQTPSHQVTQMGQEVILRCVPISNHLYFYWYRQILGQKVEFLVSFYNNEISEKSEIFDDQFSVERPDGSNFTLKIRSTKLEDSAMYFCASSAETAGAGTDTQYFGPGTRLTVL.

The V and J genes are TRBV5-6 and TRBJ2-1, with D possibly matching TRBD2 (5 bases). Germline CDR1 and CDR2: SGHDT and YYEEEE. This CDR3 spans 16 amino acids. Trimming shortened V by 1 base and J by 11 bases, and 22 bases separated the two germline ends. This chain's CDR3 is CASSLSAERASGKQFF. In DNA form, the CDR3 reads TGTGCCAGCAGCTTGTCGGCAGAGAGAGCGTCCGGGAAGCAGTTCTTC.

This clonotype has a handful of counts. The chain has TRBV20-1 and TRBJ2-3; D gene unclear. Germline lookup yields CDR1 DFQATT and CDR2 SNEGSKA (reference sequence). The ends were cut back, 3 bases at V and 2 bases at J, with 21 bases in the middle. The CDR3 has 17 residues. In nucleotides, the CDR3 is TGCAGTGCTAGGCTTCCGGGTCTAGACCCTACCACAGATACGCAGTATTTT. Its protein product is CSARLPGLDPTTDTQYF.

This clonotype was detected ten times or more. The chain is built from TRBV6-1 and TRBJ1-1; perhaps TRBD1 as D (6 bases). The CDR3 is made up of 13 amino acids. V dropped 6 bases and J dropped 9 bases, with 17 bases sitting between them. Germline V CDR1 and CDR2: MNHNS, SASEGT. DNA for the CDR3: TGTGCCAGCAGCTCGGGACACGGAGGGAAAGCTTTCTTT. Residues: CASSSGHGGKAFF.

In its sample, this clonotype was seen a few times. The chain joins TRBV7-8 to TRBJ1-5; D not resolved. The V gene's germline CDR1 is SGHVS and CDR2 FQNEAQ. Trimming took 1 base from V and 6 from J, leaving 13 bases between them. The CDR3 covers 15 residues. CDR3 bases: TGTGCCAGCAGCTTAGAAGTTGGGGTCGGTCAGCCCCAGCATTTT. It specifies CASSLEVGVGQPQHF. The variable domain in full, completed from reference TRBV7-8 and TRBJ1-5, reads GAGVSQSPRYKVAKRGQDVALRCDPISGHVSLFWYQQALGQGPEFLTYFQNEAQLDKSGLPSDRFFAERPEGSVSTLKIQRTQQEDSAVYLCASSLEVGVGQPQHFGDGTRLSIL.

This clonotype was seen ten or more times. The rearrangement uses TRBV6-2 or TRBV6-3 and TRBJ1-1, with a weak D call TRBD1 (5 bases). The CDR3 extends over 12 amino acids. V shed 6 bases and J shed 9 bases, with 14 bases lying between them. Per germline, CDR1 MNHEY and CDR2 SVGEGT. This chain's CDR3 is CASRPRDGKAFF. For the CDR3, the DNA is TGTGCCAGCAGACCCAGGGACGGGAAAGCTTTCTTT.

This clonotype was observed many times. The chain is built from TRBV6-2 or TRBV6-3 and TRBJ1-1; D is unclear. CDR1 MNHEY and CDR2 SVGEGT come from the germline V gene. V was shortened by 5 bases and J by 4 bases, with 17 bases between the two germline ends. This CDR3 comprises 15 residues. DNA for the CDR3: TGTGCCAGCAGTCCCGCGGGGATTGGAGGCACTGAAGCTTTCTTT. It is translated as CASSPAGIGGTEAFF.

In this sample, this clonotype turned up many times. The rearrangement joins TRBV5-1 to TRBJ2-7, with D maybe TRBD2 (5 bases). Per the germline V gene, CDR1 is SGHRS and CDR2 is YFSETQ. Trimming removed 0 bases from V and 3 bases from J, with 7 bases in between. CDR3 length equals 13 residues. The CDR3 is CASSLERNYEQYF. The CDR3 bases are TGCGCCAGCAGCTTGGAGCGGAACTACGAGCAGTACTTC.